This TCR beta chain was profiled in a study of blood T cell repertoires in COVID-19. Study details: Collection of acute and convalescent COVID-19 samples took place in the United States, Italy and Spain. T cells, B-cell-depleted T cells, or PBMCs provided the cDNA or gDNA that served as material.

Original processing methods: Estimated nucleated cell counts came from reference gene primer amplification. TCRdb keeps only in-frame clones here, not all; method: immunoSEQ multiplex PCR. The V and J calls and the clone size are those of that table, but D and trimming were determined from the DNA. The sample contains around 120,000 clones, 60% to 85% of which appear only once. Trimming removed 4 bases from V and 1 base from J, with 13 bases in between. Germline values: CDR1 LNHDA, CDR2 SQIVND (reference sequence). The CDR3 runs to 15 residues. This chain links TRBV19 with TRBJ1-1; D might be TRBD1 (5 bases). The sequenced material came from peripheral blood. The receptor was isolated from a man aged 70 or older with acute or convalescent COVID-19. For the CDR3, the DNA is TGTGCCAGTAGTACAGCAGGGATTCGGAACACTGAAGCTTTCTTT. Translated: CASSTAGIRNTEAFF.